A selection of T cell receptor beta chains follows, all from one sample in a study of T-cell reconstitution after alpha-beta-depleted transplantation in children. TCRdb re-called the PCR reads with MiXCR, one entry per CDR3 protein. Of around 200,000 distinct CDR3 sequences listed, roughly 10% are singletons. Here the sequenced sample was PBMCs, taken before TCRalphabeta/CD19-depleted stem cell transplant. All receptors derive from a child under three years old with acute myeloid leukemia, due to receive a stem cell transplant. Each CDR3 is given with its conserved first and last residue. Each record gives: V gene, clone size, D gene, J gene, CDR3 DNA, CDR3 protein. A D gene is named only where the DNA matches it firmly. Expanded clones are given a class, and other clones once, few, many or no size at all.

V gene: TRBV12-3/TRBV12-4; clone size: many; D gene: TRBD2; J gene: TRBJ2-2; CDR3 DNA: TGTGCCAGCAGTGGGACTAGCGGGACCGGGGAGCTGTTTTTT; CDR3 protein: CASSGTSGTGELFF
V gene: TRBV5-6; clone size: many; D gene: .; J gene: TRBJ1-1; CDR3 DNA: TGTGCCAGCAGCTCAGACCGCGGCGGAAGCGCTGAAGCTTTCTTT; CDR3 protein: CASSSDRGGSAEAFF
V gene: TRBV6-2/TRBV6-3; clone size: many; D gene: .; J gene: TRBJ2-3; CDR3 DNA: TGTGCCAGCAGTTACCGGAGCGGGGCGAGGGGGACAGATACGCAGTATTTT; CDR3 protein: CASSYRSGARGTDTQYF
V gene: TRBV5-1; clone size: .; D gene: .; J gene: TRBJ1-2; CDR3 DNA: TGCGCCAGCAGCCCGACAGAAAAAAACTATGGCTACACCTTC; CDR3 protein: CASSPTEKNYGYTF
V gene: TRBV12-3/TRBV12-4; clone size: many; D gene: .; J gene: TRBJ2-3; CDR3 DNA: TGTGCCAGCAGTTCCTGGAGGGATACGCAGTATTTT; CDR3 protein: CASSSWRDTQYF
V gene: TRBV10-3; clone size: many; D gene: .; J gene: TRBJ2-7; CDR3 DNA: TGTGCCATCAGCGGAACTACAGAGCCGGGTGAGCAGTACTTC; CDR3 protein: CAISGTTEPGEQYF
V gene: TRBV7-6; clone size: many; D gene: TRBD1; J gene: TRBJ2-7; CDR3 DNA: TGTGCCAGCAGCTTAGTTGAATGGCAGGGGACAGGGGGCGTCTACGAGCAGTACTTC; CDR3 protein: CASSLVEWQGTGGVYEQYF
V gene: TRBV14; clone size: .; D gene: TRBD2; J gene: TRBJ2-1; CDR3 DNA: TGTGCCAGCAGCCCCCACCTTCGGGCTAGCGGGGGAAATGAGCAGTTCTTC; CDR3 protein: CASSPHLRASGGNEQFF
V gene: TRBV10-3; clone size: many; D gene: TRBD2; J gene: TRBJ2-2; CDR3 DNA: TGTGCCATCAGTGCGAGTAGCGGGGTGGCCGGGGAGCTGTTTTTT; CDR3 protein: CAISASSGVAGELFF
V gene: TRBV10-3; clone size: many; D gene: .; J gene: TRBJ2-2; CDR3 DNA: TGTGCCATCGGAGGCGGGAACACCGGGGAGCTGTTTTTT; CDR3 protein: CAIGGGNTGELFF
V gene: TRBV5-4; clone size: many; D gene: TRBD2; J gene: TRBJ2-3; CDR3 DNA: TGTGCCAGCAGCTTACAACTAGCGGGAGGGTCAGATACGCAGTATTTT; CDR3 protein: CASSLQLAGGSDTQYF
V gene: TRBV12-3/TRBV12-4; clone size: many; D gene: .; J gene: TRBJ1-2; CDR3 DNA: TGTGCCAGCAGTTTTGCGGGGTTTAACTATGGCTACACCTTC; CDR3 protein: CASSFAGFNYGYTF
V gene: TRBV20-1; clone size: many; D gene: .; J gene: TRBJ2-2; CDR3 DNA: TGCAGTGCTAGAGATGGGAGGAGGAACACCGGGGAGCTGTTTTTT; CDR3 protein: CSARDGRRNTGELFF
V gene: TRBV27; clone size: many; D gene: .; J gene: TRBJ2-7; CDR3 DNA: TGTGCCAGCAGTCGGGCCGGGACACCCTCCTACGAGCAGTACTTC; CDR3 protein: CASSRAGTPSYEQYF
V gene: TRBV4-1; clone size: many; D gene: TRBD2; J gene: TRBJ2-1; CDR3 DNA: TGCGCCAGCAGCCAACGGACTAGCGGGAGGAATGAGCAGTTCTTC; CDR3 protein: CASSQRTSGRNEQFF
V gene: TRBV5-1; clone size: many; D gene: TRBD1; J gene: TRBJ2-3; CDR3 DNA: TGCGCCAGCAGCTTGGGCATGGTTCCGGGACAGGGCGAGTATTTT; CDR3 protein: CASSLGMVPGQGEYF
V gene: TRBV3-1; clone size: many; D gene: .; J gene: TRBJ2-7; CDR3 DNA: TGTGCCAGCAGCCCGGTAGCCGGGAGCTCCTACGAGCAGTACTTC; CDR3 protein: CASSPVAGSSYEQYF
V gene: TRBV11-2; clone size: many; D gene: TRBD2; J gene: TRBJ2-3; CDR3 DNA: TGTGCCAGCAGCTTGGGACTAGCGGGAGGGGCAGATACGCAGTATTTT; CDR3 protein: CASSLGLAGGADTQYF
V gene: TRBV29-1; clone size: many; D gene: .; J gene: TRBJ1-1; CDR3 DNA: TGCAGCGTTGGGGGCAGATACACTGAAGCTTTCTTT; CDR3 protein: CSVGGRYTEAFF
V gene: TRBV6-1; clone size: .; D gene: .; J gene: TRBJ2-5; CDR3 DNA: TGTGCCAGCAGATCTCCGGGATCCATGGAGACCCAGTACTTC; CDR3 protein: CASRSPGSMETQYF
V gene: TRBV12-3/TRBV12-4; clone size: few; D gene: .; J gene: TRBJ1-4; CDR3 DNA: TGTGCCAGCAGTTGGGGGTCGGGTGGTGAAAAACTGTTTTTT; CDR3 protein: CASSWGSGGEKLFF
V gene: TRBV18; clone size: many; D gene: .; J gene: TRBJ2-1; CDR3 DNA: TGTGCCAGCTCACCAGTGCCGAGCTCCTACAATGAGCAGTTCTTC; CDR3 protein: CASSPVPSSYNEQFF
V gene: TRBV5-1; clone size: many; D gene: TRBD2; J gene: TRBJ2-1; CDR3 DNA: TGCGCCAGCAGCTTCGCGGGAGCTTACAATGAGCAGTTCTTC; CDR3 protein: CASSFAGAYNEQFF
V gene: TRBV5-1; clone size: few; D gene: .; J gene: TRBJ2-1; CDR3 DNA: TGCGCCAGCAGCTTCGAGGACCCCTCCTACAATGAGCAGTTCTTC; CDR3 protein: CASSFEDPSYNEQFF
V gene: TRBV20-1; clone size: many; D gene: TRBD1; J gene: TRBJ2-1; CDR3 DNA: TGCAGTGCCCCAGTACCGGGACAGGGGAATGAGCAGTTCTTC; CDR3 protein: CSAPVPGQGNEQFF
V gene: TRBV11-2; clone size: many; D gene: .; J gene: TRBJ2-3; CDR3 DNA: TGTGCCAGCAGCTTCGACGGAGGGAGGAGGGCAGATACGCAGTATTTT; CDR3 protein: CASSFDGGRRADTQYF
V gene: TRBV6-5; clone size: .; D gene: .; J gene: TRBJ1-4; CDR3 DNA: TGTGCCAGCAGTTACTCGGGAGGGACAACTAATGAAAAACTGTTTTTT; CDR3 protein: CASSYSGGTTNEKLFF
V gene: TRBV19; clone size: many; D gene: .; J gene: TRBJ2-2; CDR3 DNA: TGTGCCAGTAGTATAGATCTAGTCGGGGAGCTGTTTTTT; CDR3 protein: CASSIDLVGELFF
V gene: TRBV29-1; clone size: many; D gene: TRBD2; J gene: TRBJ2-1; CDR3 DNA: TGCAGCGTTGAGGCATTTTTCCCGGGACTAGCGGGAGGAAAAATGGATGAGCAGTTCTTC; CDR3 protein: CSVEAFFPGLAGGKMDEQFF
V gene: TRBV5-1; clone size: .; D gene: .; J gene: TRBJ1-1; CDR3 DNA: TGCGCCAGCAGCTTGGGGGGCAGGGGACGAACTGAAGCTTTCTTT; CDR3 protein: CASSLGGRGRTEAFF
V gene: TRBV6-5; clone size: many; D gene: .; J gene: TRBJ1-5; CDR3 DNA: TGTGCCAGCAGATCCTGGACAGCGTATAGCAATCAGCCCCAGCATTTT; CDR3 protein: CASRSWTAYSNQPQHF
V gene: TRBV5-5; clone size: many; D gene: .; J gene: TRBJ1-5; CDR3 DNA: TGTGCCAGCAGAACCGGGGCCCATAGCAATCAGCCCCAGCATTTT; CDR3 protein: CASRTGAHSNQPQHF
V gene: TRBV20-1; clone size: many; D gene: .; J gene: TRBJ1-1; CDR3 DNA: TGCAGTGCTCCCCGGCCGAACACTGAAGCTTTCTTT; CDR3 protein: CSAPRPNTEAFF
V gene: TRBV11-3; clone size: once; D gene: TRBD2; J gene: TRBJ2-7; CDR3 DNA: TGTGCCAGCAGCCCCGGAAGCGGGACGGTCTACGAGCAGTACTTC; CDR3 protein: CASSPGSGTVYEQYF
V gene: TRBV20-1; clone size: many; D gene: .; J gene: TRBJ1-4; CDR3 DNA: TGCAGTGCTAGAAATGGGCAGGATGAAAAACTGTTTTTT; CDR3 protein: CSARNGQDEKLFF
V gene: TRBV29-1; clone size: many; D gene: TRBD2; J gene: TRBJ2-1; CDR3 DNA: TGCAGCGCCCTACTAGCGGCCCTTAGCTCCTACAATGAGCAGTTCTTC; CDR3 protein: CSALLAALSSYNEQFF
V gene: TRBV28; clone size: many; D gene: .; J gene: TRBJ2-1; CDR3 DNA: TGTGCCAGCAGTTTAGGAGGCCGCTCCTACAATGAGCAGTTCTTC; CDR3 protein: CASSLGGRSYNEQFF
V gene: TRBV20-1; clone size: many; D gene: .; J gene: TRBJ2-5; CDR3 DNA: TGCAGTGCTAGGGTTGGGACCCAAGAGACCCAGTACTTC; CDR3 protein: CSARVGTQETQYF
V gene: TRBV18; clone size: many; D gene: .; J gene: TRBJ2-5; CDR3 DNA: TGTGCCAGCTCACCACCGCAGGCCCCCCGGCGGGAGACCCAGTACTTC; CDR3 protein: CASSPPQAPRRETQYF
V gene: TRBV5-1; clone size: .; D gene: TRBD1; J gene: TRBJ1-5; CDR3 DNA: TGCGCCAGCAGTTATTCACCAGGGGGAGATCAGCCCCAGCATTTT; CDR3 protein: CASSYSPGGDQPQHF
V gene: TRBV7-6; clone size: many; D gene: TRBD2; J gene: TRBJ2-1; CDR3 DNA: TGTGCCAGCAGCGGAACTAGCGTAGCCTACAATGAGCAGTTCTTC; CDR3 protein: CASSGTSVAYNEQFF
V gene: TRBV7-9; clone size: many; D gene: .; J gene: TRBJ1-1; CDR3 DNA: TGTGCCAGCAGCTCGGTACCTAGACGGGGCACTGAAGCTTTCTTT; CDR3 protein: CASSSVPRRGTEAFF
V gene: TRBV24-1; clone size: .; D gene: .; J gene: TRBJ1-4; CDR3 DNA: TGTGCAACTAGTGAAAAACTGTTTTTT; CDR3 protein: CATSEKLFF
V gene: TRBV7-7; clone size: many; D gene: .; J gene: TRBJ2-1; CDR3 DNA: TGTGCCAGCAGCCTAGGGTCTAGCAGCAATGAGCAGTTCTTC; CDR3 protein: CASSLGSSSNEQFF
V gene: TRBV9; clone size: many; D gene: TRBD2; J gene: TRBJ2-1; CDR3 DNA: TGTGCCAGCAGCGTAGGACTAGCGGGAAGCGAGCAGTTCTTC; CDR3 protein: CASSVGLAGSEQFF
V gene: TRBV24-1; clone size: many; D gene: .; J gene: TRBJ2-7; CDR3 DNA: TGTGCCACCAGTGCGAAGGGATTCATGGACTTC; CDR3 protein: CATSAKGFMDF
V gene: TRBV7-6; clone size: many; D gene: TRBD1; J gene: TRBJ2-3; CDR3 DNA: TGTGCCAGGACAGGGAAGACGCAGTATTTT; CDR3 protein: CARTGKTQYF
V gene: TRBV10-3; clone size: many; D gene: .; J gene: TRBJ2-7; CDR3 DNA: TGTGCCATCAGTGAGTCGAGGGACGAGCAGTACTTC; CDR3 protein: CAISESRDEQYF
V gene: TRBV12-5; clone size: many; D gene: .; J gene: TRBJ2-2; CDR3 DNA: TGTGCTAGTGGTATGAACACCGGGGAGCTGTTTTTT; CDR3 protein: CASGMNTGELFF
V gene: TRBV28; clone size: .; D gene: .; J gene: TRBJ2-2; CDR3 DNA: TGTGCCAGCAGCGCTAGGGGGGTTCGACCGGGGACCGGGGAGCTGTTTTTT; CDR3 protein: CASSARGVRPGTGELFF
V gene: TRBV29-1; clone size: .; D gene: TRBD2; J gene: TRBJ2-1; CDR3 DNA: TGCGGCGTTGAGGCGGGGGTGATCGACATTGAGCTGTTCTTC; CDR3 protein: CGVEAGVIDIELFF
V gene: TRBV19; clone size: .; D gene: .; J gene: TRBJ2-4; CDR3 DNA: TGTGCCAGTAGTATAGGTAGACACGGAGGGGACATTCAGTACTTC; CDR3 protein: CASSIGRHGGDIQYF
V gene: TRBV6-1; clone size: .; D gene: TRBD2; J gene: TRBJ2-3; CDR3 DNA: TGTGCCAGCAGTGATCTGCCGGGGGGGGGCACAGATACGCAGTATTTT; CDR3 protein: CASSDLPGGGTDTQYF
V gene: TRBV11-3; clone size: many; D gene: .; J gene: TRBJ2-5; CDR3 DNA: TGTGCCAGCAGCCCTCCCGCCCGGCAAGAGACCCAGTACTTC; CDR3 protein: CASSPPARQETQYF
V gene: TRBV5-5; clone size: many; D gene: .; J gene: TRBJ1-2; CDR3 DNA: TGTGCCAGCAGCTTCCGGGGAGGCTACACCTTC; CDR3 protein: CASSFRGGYTF
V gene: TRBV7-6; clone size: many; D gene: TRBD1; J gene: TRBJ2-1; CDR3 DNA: TGTGCCAGCAGCTCGGGACAGGCGTACAATGAGCAGTTCTTC; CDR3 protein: CASSSGQAYNEQFF